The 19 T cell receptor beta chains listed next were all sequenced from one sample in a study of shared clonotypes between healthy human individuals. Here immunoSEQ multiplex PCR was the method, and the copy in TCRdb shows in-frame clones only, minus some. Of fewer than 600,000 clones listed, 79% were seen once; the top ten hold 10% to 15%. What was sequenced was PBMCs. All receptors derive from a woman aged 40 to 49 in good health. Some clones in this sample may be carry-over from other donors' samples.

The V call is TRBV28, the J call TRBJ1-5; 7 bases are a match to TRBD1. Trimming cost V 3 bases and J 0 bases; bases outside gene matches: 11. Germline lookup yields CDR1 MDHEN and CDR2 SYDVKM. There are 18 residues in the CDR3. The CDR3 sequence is CASSLVQGTAYSNQPQHF. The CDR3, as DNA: TGTGCCAGCAGTTTGGTTCAGGGGACAGCTTATAGCAATCAGCCCCAGCATTTT.

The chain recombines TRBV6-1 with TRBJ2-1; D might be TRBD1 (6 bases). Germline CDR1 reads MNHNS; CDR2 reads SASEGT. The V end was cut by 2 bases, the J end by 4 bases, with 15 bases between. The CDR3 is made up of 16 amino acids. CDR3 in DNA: TGTGCCAGCAGTGAACCTGTGGGGGCCAAGTACAATGAGCAGTTCTTC. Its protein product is CASSEPVGAKYNEQFF.

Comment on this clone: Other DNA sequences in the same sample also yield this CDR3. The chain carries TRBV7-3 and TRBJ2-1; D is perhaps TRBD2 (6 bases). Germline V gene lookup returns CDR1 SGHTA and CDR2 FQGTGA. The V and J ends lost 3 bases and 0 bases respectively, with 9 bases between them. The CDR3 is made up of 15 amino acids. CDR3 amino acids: CASSLGGGSYNEQFF. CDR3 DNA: TGTGCCAGCAGCTTGGGGGGAGGCTCCTACAATGAGCAGTTCTTC.

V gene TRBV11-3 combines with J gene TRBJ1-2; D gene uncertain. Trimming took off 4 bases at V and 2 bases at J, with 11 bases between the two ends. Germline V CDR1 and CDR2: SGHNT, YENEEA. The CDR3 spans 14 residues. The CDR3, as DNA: TGTGCCAGCAGCTCAAATCCGGGAAACTATGGCTACACCTTC. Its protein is CASSSNPGNYGYTF.

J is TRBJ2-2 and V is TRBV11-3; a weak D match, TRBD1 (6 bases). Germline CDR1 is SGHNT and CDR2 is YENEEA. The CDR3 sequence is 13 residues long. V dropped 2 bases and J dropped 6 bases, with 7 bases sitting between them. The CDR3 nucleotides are TGTGCCAGCAGCTTATACAGGGCCGGGGAGCTGTTTTTT. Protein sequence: CASSLYRAGELFF.

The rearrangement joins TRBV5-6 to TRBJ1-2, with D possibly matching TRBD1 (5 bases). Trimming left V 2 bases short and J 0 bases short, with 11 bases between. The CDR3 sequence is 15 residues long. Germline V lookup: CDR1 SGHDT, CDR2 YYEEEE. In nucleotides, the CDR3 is TGTGCCAGCAGCTTTGGTCAGGGCGCTAACTATGGCTACACCTTC. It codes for CASSFGQGANYGYTF.

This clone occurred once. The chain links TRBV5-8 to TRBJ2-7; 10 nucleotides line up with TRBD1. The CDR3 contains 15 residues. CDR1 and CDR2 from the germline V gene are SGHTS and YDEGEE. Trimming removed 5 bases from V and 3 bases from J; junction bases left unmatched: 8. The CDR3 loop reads CASSFSGQGIYEQYF. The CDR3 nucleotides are TGTGCCAGCAGTTTTTCGGGACAGGGGATCTACGAGCAGTACTTC. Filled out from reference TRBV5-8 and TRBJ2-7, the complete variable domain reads EAGVTQSPTHLIKTRGQQATLRCSPISGHTSVYWYQQALGLGLQFLLWYDEGEERNRGNFPPRFSGRQFPNYSSELNVNALELEDSALYLCASSFSGQGIYEQYFGPGTRLTVT.

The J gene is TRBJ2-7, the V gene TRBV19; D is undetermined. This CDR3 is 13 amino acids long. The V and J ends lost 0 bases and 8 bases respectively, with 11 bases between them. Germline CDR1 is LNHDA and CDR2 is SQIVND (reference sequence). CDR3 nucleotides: TGTGCCAGTAGTATAGAGTGGGCGAGGCAGCAGTACTTC. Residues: CASSIEWARQQYF.

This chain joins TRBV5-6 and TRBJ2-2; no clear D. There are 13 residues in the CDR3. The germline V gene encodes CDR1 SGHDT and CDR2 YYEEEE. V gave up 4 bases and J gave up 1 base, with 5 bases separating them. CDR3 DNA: TGTGCCAGCAGCACCAAGAACACCGGGGAGCTGTTTTTT. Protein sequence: CASSTKNTGELFF.

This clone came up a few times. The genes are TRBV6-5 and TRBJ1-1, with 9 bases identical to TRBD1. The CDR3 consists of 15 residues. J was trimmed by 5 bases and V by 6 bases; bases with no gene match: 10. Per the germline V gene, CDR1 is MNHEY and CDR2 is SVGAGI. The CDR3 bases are TGTGCCAGCAGGAACGAGGGACAGGGAGGGACTGAAGCTTTCTTT. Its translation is CASRNEGQGGTEAFF.

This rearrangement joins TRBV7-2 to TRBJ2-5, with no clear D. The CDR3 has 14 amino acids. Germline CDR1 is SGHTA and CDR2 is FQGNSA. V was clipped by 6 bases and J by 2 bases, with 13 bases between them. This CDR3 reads CASSPSRIQETQYF. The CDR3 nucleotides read TGTGCCAGCAGTCCATCTCGGATACAAGAGACCCAGTACTTC. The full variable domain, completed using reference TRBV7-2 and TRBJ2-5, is GAGVSQSPSNKVTEKGKDVELRCDPISGHTALYWYRQSLGQGLEFLIYFQGNSAPDKSGLPSDRFSAERTGGSVSTLTIQRTQQEDSAVYLCASSPSRIQETQYFGPGTRLLVL.

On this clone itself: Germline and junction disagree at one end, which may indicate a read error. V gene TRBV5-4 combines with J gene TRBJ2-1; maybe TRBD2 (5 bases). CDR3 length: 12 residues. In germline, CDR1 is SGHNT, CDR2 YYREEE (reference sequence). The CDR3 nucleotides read TGTGCCAGCAGCCTCCCGCCCAGGACTCCCCTCTTC. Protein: CASSLPPRTPLF.

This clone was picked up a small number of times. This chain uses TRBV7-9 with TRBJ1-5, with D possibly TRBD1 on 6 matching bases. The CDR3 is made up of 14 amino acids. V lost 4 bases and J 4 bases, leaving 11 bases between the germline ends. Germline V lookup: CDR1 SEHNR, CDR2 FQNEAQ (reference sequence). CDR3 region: CASSYAQGNQPQHF. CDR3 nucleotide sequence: TGTGCCAGCAGCTACGCACAGGGAAATCAGCCCCAGCATTTT.

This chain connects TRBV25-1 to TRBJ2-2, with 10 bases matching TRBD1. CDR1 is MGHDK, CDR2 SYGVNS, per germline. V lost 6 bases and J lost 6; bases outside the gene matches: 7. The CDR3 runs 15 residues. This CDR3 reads CASSKTGGWAGELFF. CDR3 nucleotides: TGTGCCAGCAGCAAGACAGGGGGCTGGGCCGGGGAGCTGTTTTTT.

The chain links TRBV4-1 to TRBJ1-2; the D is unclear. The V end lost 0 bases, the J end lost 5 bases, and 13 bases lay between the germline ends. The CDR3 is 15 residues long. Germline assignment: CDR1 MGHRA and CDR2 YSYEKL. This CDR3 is CASSQDWARAYGYTF. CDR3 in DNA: TGCGCCAGCAGCCAAGATTGGGCCCGTGCGTATGGCTACACCTTC.

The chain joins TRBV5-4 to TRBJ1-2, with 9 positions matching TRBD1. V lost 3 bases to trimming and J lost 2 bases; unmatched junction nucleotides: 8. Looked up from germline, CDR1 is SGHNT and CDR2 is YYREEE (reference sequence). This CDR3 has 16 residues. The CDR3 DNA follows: TGTGCCAGCAGCTGGGATGGACAGGGGACAAACTATGGCTACACCTTC. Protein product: CASSWDGQGTNYGYTF.

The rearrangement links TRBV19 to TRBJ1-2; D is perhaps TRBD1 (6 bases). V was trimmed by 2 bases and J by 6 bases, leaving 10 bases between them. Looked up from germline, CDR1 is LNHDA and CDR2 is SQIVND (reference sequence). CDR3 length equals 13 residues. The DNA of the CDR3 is TGTGCCAGTAGTATAAGACAGGACAATGGCTACACCTTC. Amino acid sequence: CASSIRQDNGYTF.

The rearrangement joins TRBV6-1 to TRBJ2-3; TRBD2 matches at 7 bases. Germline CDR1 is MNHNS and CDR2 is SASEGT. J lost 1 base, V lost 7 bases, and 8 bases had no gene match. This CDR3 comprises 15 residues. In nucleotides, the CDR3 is TGTGCCAGCATTAGACTAGCCTTGGGCACAGATACGCAGTATTTT. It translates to CASIRLALGTDTQYF.

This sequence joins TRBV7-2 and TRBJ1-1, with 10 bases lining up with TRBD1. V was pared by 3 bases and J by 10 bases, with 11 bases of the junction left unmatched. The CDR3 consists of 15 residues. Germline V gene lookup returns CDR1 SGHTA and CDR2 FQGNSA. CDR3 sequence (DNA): TGTGCCAGCAGCTTTCATCCCGGGACAGGGGAAGGAGCTTTCTTT. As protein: CASSFHPGTGEGAFF.